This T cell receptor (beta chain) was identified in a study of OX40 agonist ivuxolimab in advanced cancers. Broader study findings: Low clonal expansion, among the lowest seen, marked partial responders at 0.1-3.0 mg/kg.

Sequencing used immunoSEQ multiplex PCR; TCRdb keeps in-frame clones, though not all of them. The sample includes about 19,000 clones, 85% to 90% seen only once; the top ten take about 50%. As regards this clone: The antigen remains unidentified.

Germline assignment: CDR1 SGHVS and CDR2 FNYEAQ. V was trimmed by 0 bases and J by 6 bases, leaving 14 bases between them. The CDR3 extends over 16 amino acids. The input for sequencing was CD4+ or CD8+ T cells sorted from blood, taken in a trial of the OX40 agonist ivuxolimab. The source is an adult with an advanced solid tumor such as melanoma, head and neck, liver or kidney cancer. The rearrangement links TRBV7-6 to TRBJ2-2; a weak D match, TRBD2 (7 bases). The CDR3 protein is CASSLAGGGPAGELFF. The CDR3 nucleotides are TGTGCCAGCAGCTTAGCGGGAGGGGGTCCCGCCGGGGAGCTGTTTTTT.